One sample yielded the 24 T cell receptor beta chains listed below, sequenced in a study of identical twins. TCRdb re-derived calls from the 5' RACE reads in MiXCR, one entry per CDR3 protein. The repertoire includes hundreds of thousands of distinct CDR3 sequences, approximately 6.1% of them detected once, and under 2% sits in the top ten. The sample consisted of naive T cells sorted from blood. All receptors come from a man aged 18-30 years in good health.

The V gene is TRBV12-3 or TRBV12-4, the J gene TRBJ2-3, with D tentatively TRBD1 or TRBD2 (6 bases each). The CDR3 runs 14 residues. Trimming left V 6 bases short and J 7 bases short, with 17 bases between. CDR3 region: CASSLQGLSNTQYF. CDR3 nucleotides: TGTGCCAGCAGCCTACAGGGACTTTCAAATACGCAGTATTTT.

The CDR3, as DNA: TGTGCCAGTACGAGGGAGGCCTATGGCTACACCTTC. It is translated as CASTREAYGYTF. J is TRBJ1-2 and V is TRBV19, with unresolved D. Trimming took off 7 bases at V and 4 bases at J, with 10 bases between the two ends. The CDR3 runs 12 residues. Per germline, CDR1 LNHDA and CDR2 SQIVND (reference sequence).

This clonotype came up many times. The chain recombines TRBV29-1 with TRBJ1-1; unclear D gene. Trimming removed 7 bases at V and 5 bases at J, with 14 bases between. The CDR3 runs to 12 residues. Germline lookup yields CDR1 SQVTM and CDR2 ANQGSEA. CDR3 residues: CSGAGSGTEAFF. CDR3 DNA sequence: TGCAGCGGAGCGGGGAGCGGAACTGAAGCTTTCTTT.

This clonotype was seen repeatedly, ten times or more. This sequence joins TRBV6-5 and TRBJ2-1, with 14 bases fitting TRBD2. Germline loops: CDR1 MNHEY, CDR2 SVGAGI. This CDR3 spans 17 amino acids. The V and J ends lost 4 bases and 6 bases, in that order; junction bases with no gene match: 8. The CDR3: CASSSSRGLAGANEQFF. In DNA, the CDR3 is TGTGCCAGCAGTTCCTCCCGGGGACTAGCGGGAGCCAATGAGCAGTTCTTC.

The gene calls are TRBV6-1 and TRBJ2-7; the D gene is possibly TRBD2 (6 bases). The CDR3 consists of 10 residues. Trimming took off 8 bases at V and 13 bases at J, with 15 bases between the two ends. Germline V gene lookup returns CDR1 MNHNS and CDR2 SASEGT. This chain's CDR3 is CASGGTKIYV. The CDR3 bases are TGTGCCAGCGGAGGGACGAAGATATACGTC.

A note on this clonotype: A read error may account for a junction end that differs from germline. The chain combines TRBV15 with TRBJ2-1, with a possible D match to TRBD1 (6 bases). This CDR3 comprises 16 residues. Germline CDR1 is LNHNV and CDR2 is YYDKDF (reference sequence). CDR3 DNA sequence: TGTGCCACCAGCGGAGACAGGTTAGAGCGGTACAATGAGCAGTTCTTC. Its translation: CATSGDRLERYNEQFF.

The CDR3 nucleotides read TGTGCCAGCAGCTCCCCAGCGGGAAGAGGAGAGACCCAGTACTTC. Translated: CASSSPAGRGETQYF. This chain connects TRBV7-2 to TRBJ2-5; 7 bases match TRBD2. The CDR3 loop spans 15 amino acids. The V gene end was trimmed by 4 bases and the J gene end by 4 bases; junction bases not matched to a gene: 9. CDR1 is SGHTA and CDR2 is FQGNSA in the germline V gene.

The chain uses TRBV5-1 and TRBJ2-7; D not resolved. Germline lookup yields CDR1 SGHRS and CDR2 YFSETQ. The ends were cut back, 4 bases at V and 2 bases at J, with 7 bases in the middle. The CDR3 runs 12 residues. The CDR3 coding sequence is TGCGCCAGCAGCCCTGAACCCTACGAGCAGTACTTC. Protein sequence: CASSPEPYEQYF.

This clonotype was recorded a few times. The gene calls are TRBV20-1 and TRBJ1-4, with 7 positions matching TRBD1. Germline assignment: CDR1 DFQATT and CDR2 SNEGSKA (reference sequence). This CDR3 has 12 residues. The J segment lost 14 bases and the V segment lost 3 bases, leaving 9 bases of the junction unmatched. CDR3 DNA: TGCAGTGCTAGTGCTTCGCCGGGACAGCTGTTTTTT. Translated: CSASASPGQLFF.

This sequence joins TRBV29-1 and TRBJ2-7; D uncertain. Germline lookup yields CDR1 SQVTM and CDR2 ANQGSEA. The V gene lost 3 bases and the J gene lost 3 bases, with 15 bases spanning the gap. The CDR3 totals 14 residues. CDR3 amino acids: CSVDLGKGDYEQYF. In nucleotides, the CDR3 is TGCAGCGTTGATTTGGGAAAGGGCGACTACGAGCAGTACTTC.

The rearrangement joins TRBV18 to TRBJ2-1; D unresolved. The V gene's germline CDR1 is KGHSH and CDR2 LQKENI. This CDR3 has 15 residues. V was pared by 3 bases and J by 8 bases, with 17 bases between. CDR3: CASSPLFRPPDEQFF. For the CDR3, the DNA is TGTGCCAGCTCACCCCTTTTCCGGCCCCCTGATGAGCAGTTCTTC.

The V gene is TRBV15, the J gene TRBJ2-1; 13 bases are shared with TRBD2. Unmatched junction bases numbered 13, after V lost 6 bases and J lost 8 bases. Germline V gives CDR1 LNHNV, CDR2 YYDKDF (reference sequence). The CDR3 loop spans 17 amino acids. DNA of the CDR3: TGTGCCACCAGTGCCGGGACTAGCGGGGAAGGTAGGGATGAGCAGTTCTTC. As protein: CATSAGTSGEGRDEQFF.

This clonotype was seen more than once but under ten times. The J gene is TRBJ2-3, the V gene TRBV5-6, with 7 bases identical to TRBD1. In germline, CDR1 is SGHDT, CDR2 YYEEEE. V lost 5 bases to trimming and J lost 11 bases; unmatched junction nucleotides: 5. The CDR3 length is 11 residues. The CDR3 sequence is CASSSGQKQYF. The CDR3 coding sequence is TGTGCCAGCAGTTCGGGACAGAAGCAGTATTTT.

This clonotype was seen repeatedly, ten times or more. V usage is TRBV20-1 and J usage is TRBJ2-3, with TRBD2 as a possible D gene (6 bases). This CDR3 has 14 residues. Germline values: CDR1 DFQATT, CDR2 SNEGSKA (reference sequence). Trimming shortened V by 4 bases and J by 0 bases, and 11 bases separated the two germline ends. This chain's CDR3 is CSAIGGLSTDTQYF. DNA of the CDR3: TGCAGTGCTATTGGGGGACTTAGCACAGATACGCAGTATTTT.

The sample holds a few counts of this clonotype. The chain employs TRBV10-3 and TRBJ2-7; possibly TRBD1 or TRBD2 for D (5 bases each). Per germline, CDR1 ENHRY and CDR2 SYGVKD. There are 15 residues in the CDR3. Trimming shortened V by 10 bases and J by 0 bases, and 19 bases separated the two germline ends. The CDR3 sequence: CATVSDGAGSYEQYV. As DNA, the CDR3 is TGTGCCACCGTATCGGACGGGGCAGGCTCCTACGAGCAGTACGTC.

This clonotype showed up just a few times. The V call is TRBV7-2, the J call TRBJ2-2, with D possibly called TRBD1 or TRBD2 (5 bases each). The CDR3 totals 14 residues. V was clipped by 7 bases and J by 3 bases, with 12 bases between them. CDR1 SGHTA and CDR2 FQGNSA come from the germline V gene. CDR3 protein: CASTPGPDTGELFF. The CDR3 DNA reads as TGTGCCAGCACCCCGGGGCCCGACACCGGGGAGCTGTTTTTT.

This clonotype was seen many times. The chain recombines TRBV7-9 with TRBJ1-3; possible D gene TRBD1, 5 bases. This CDR3 contains 16 residues. The V end lost 1 base, the J end lost 5 bases, and 15 bases lay between the germline ends. From germline, CDR1 is SEHNR and CDR2 FQNEAQ (reference sequence). The CDR3 DNA follows: TGTGCCAGCAGCTTAGTGGACACAAGATTCCGAAACACCATATATTTT. Protein: CASSLVDTRFRNTIYF. Full variable domain (outside the CDR3, taken from reference TRBV7-9 and TRBJ1-3): DTGVSQNPRHKITKRGQNVTFRCDPISEHNRLYWYRQTLGQGPEFLTYFQNEAQLEKSRLLSDRFSAERPKGSFSTLEIQRTEQGDSAMYLCASSLVDTRFRNTIYFGEGSWLTVV.

The chain carries TRBV7-9 and TRBJ2-3; 7 bases line up with TRBD1. Germline V CDR1 and CDR2: SEHNR, FQNEAQ (reference sequence). V was clipped by 5 bases and J by 0 bases; unmatched bases: 5. The CDR3 runs 15 residues. The CDR3 DNA follows: TGTGCCAGCAGCGCCTACAGGGGAAGCACAGATACGCAGTATTTT. Residues: CASSAYRGSTDTQYF.

This clonotype was counted only a few times. V gene TRBV30 combines with J gene TRBJ1-6; D perhaps matches TRBD1 (5 bases). Germline assignment: CDR1 GTSNPN and CDR2 SVGIG (reference sequence). The V end lost 1 base, the J end lost 8 bases, and 12 bases lay between the germline ends. This CDR3 comprises 14 residues. CDR3 sequence reads: CAWSGPEGHSPLHF. The CDR3 DNA reads TGTGCCTGGAGTGGGCCAGAGGGGCATTCACCCCTCCACTTT.

This clonotype was observed many times. The rearrangement links TRBV12-3 or TRBV12-4 to TRBJ1-5; TRBD1 aligns across 9 bases. The V and J ends lost 2 bases and 6 bases, in that order; junction bases with no gene match: 5. The CDR3 extends over 15 amino acids. In nucleotides, the CDR3 is TGTGCCAGCAGTTTAAGGGGACAGGGCACTCAGCCCCAGCATTTT. Translating gives CASSLRGQGTQPQHF.

This clonotype was seen ten or more times. The chain couples TRBV5-1 to TRBJ2-1; 14 bases agree with TRBD2. The CDR3 contains 15 residues. V lost 0 bases, J lost 8 bases, and 1 base stayed unmatched. Germline V gene data show CDR1 as SGHRS and CDR2 as YFSETQ. CDR3 nucleotide sequence: TGCGCCAGCAGCTTGGCGGGACTAGCGGGAGATGAGCAGTTCTTC. Translated, it gives CASSLAGLAGDEQFF.

This clonotype was observed a handful of times. This rearrangement joins TRBV6-6 to TRBJ2-1, with unresolved D. V was shortened by 7 bases and J by 9 bases, with 10 bases between the two germline ends. The CDR3 is 11 residues long. The germline V gene encodes CDR1 MNHNY and CDR2 SVGAGI (reference sequence). This CDR3 reads CASTRSGEQFF. The CDR3 nucleotides read TGTGCCAGCACCCGGTCGGGTGAGCAGTTCTTC.

This clonotype was recorded many times. The chain carries TRBV15 and TRBJ2-1; D may be TRBD1 (6 bases). The V and J ends lost 0 bases and 6 bases respectively, with 15 bases between them. CDR1 and CDR2 (germline): LNHNV, YYDKDF (reference sequence). The CDR3 is 16 amino acids. The CDR3 DNA is TGTGCCACCAGCAGAGATAGCCAGGGGACGCGCAATGAGCAGTTCTTC. As protein: CATSRDSQGTRNEQFF.

The chain couples TRBV6-1 to TRBJ2-1, with D perhaps matching TRBD1 (5 bases). The CDR3 length is 12 residues. The V and J ends lost 10 bases and 0 bases respectively, with 7 bases between them. Germline V lookup: CDR1 MNHNS, CDR2 SASEGT. The CDR3 nucleotides are TGTGCCACCAGGGACTCCTACAATGAGCAGTTCTTC. Translation gives CATRDSYNEQFF.